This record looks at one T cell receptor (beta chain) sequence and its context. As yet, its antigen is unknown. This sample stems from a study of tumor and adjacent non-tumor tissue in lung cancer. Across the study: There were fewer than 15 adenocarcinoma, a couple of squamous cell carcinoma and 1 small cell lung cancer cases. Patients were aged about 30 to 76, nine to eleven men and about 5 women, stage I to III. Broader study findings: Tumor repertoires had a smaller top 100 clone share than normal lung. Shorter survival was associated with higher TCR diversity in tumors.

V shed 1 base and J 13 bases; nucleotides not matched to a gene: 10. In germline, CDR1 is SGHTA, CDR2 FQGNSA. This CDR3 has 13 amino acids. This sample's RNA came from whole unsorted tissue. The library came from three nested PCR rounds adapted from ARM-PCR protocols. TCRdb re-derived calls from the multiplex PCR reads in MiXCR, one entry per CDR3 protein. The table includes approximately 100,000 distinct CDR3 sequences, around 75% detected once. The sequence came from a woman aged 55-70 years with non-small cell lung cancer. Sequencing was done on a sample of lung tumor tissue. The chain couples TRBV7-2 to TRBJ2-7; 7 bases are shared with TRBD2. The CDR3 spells CASSLDPSGPSYF. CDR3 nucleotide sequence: TGTGCCAGCAGCTTAGACCCTAGCGGCCCCAGCTACTTC.